Shown below are 26 T cell receptor beta chains from a single sample sequenced in a study of graft-versus-host responses after intestinal transplantation. To release intraepithelial and lamina propria lymphocytes, the graft tissue was processed. The method was immunoSEQ multiplex PCR; TCRdb's version includes in-frame clones alone and lacks a portion of them. Among about 18,000 clones listed, 79% were seen once. Sequencing used ileum tissue, obtained roughly 460 days after intestinal transplant. These receptors all stem from a human patient who received an intestinal transplant, so some T cells may come from the graft donor.

This chain links TRBV5-1 with TRBJ2-3; perhaps TRBD2 as D (5 bases). The length of the CDR3 is 16 residues. The germline V gene has CDR1 SGHRS and CDR2 YFSETQ. The ends were cut back, 3 bases at V and 3 bases at J, with 17 bases in the middle. CDR3 sequence: CASSSLPTRGTDTQYF. The DNA for the CDR3 is TGCGCCAGCAGCTCGCTCCCGACCCGAGGGACAGATACGCAGTATTTT.

This clone appeared a few times. The chain is built from TRBV10-3 and TRBJ1-3; D is undetermined. Trimming shortened V by 11 bases and J by 1 base, and 18 bases separated the two germline ends. CDR1 is ENHRY, CDR2 SYGVKD, per germline. CDR3 length: 15 amino acids. The CDR3 nucleotides are TGTGCCCTCGCGATACCCACGGATTCTGGAAACACCATATATTTT. It codes for CALAIPTDSGNTIYF.

The chain combines TRBV5-1 with TRBJ1-2; TRBD1 agrees at 7 bases. This CDR3 region has 12 residues. Germline CDR1 and CDR2: SGHRS and YFSETQ. V gave up 7 bases and J gave up 4 bases; unmatched junction bases: 4. CDR3 in DNA: TGCGCCAGCTCCCAGGGGGGCTATGGCTACACCTTC. It encodes CASSQGGYGYTF.

J is TRBJ2-7 and V is TRBV7-2; D is unresolved. Germline-derived CDR1 and CDR2 are SGHTA and FQGNSA. The V and J ends lost 5 bases and 1 base respectively, with 12 bases between them. The length of the CDR3 is 14 residues. The CDR3 protein is CASSDWVPSYEQYF. DNA for the CDR3: TGTGCCAGCAGCGATTGGGTCCCGTCCTACGAGCAGTACTTC.

The rearrangement uses TRBV7-2 and TRBJ2-5; 7 bases are a match to TRBD1. The assigned J gene may be wrong: the sequence end matches TRBJ2-7 better. The CDR3 loop spans 14 amino acids. Germline V gene sequence: CDR1 SGHTA, CDR2 FQGNSA. CDR3 coding DNA: TGTGCCAGCAGCTCCCGACAGGGCTCCTACGAGCAGTACTTC. It specifies CASSSRQGSYEQYF.

The chain employs TRBV5-1 and TRBJ2-7, with TRBD1 matching over 7 bases. The junction had 18 bases not matched to a gene; V was cut back by 7 bases and J by 2 bases. The CDR3 length is 17 residues. The germline V gene encodes CDR1 SGHRS and CDR2 YFSETQ. The CDR3 region is CASVKSRQGLPPYEQYF. CDR3 DNA: TGCGCCAGCGTCAAGAGTCGACAGGGCTTGCCGCCCTACGAGCAGTACTTC.

This clone was found a few times. The chain links TRBV11-1 to TRBJ1-2; no firm D call. The CDR3 runs to 15 residues. Trimming removed 2 bases from V and 8 bases from J, with 18 bases in between. The germline V gene encodes CDR1 SGHAT and CDR2 FQDESV (reference sequence). The CDR3: CASSLSWSAAGGYTF. The CDR3 nucleotides read TGTGCCAGCAGCTTATCCTGGAGCGCGGCGGGGGGCTACACCTTC.

The rearrangement uses TRBV4-2 and TRBJ2-1, with 7 bases identical to TRBD1. Trimming cost V 1 base and J 2 bases; bases outside gene matches: 5. Germline V gives CDR1 LGHNA, CDR2 YNFKEQ. The CDR3 contains 16 residues. The CDR3 sequence is CASSQGGQLAYNEQFF. The DNA of the CDR3 is TGTGCCAGCAGCCAAGGGGGACAGCTAGCCTACAATGAGCAGTTCTTC.

The J gene is TRBJ1-1, the V gene TRBV5-6, with 7 bases aligning to TRBD1. The trim removed 2 bases at V and 4 bases at J, leaving 8 bases unmatched. Per the germline V gene, CDR1 is SGHDT and CDR2 is YYEEEE. The CDR3 sequence is 15 residues long. As DNA, the CDR3 is TGTGCCAGCAGCTTTCCGACAGGGATGGGCACTGAAGCTTTCTTT. This translates into CASSFPTGMGTEAFF. The full variable domain, in which reference TRBV5-6 and TRBJ1-1 provide the parts outside the CDR3, is DAGVTQSPTHLIKTRGQQVTLRCSPKSGHDTVSWYQQALGQGPQFIFQYYEEEERQRGNFPDRFSGHQFPNYSSELNVNALLLGDSALYLCASSFPTGMGTEAFFGQGTRLTVV.

The chain joins TRBV2 to TRBJ1-2; weak D call: TRBD1 (5 bases). This CDR3 is 13 amino acids long. Per germline, CDR1 SNHLY and CDR2 FYNNEI. V lost 6 bases and J lost 2, with 10 bases in between. The CDR3 spells CASRGDRNYGYTF. The CDR3 nucleotides read TGTGCCAGCAGGGGCGACAGAAACTATGGCTACACCTTC.

V gene TRBV6-6 combines with J gene TRBJ2-1; D is unresolved. V gave up 2 bases and J gave up 3 bases, with 5 bases separating them. The CDR3 is 13 residues long. The germline gives CDR1 MNHNY, CDR2 SVGAGI (reference sequence). CDR3 in amino acids: CASSYVNYNEQFF. As DNA, the CDR3 is TGTGCCAGCAGTTACGTTAACTACAATGAGCAGTTCTTC.

The DNA for the CDR3 is TGCGCCAGCAGCCTCCACAGGGGCCATCCCTACGAGCAGTACTTC. Its translation: CASSLHRGHPYEQYF. V gene TRBV4-3 combines with J gene TRBJ2-7; TRBD1 matches 7 bases. The J segment lost 2 bases and the V segment lost 4 bases, leaving 8 bases of the junction unmatched. CDR1 is LGHNA, CDR2 YSLEER, per germline. This CDR3 is built from 15 residues.

There are a few counts of this clone. The DNA for the CDR3 is TGTGCCAGCAGTGAAGTAGCGGGGGGTTACAATGAGCAGTTCTTC. Protein: CASSEVAGGYNEQFF. This chain links TRBV6-1 with TRBJ2-1, with TRBD2 matching 10 bases. The CDR3 spans 15 residues. The germline V gene has CDR1 MNHNS and CDR2 SASEGT. The trim removed 1 base at V and 4 bases at J, leaving 1 base unmatched.

The chain recombines TRBV6-6 with TRBJ1-1; 8 bases agree with TRBD1. The J segment lost 11 bases and the V segment lost 4 bases, leaving 12 bases of the junction unmatched. Germline values: CDR1 MNHNY, CDR2 SVGAGI (reference sequence). CDR3 length: 14 amino acids. In DNA form, the CDR3 reads TGTGCCAGCAGTTGGGAGGGAAGGGGACAGGCGGCTTTCTTT. It specifies CASSWEGRGQAAFF.

V is TRBV18 and J is TRBJ2-7, with D possibly being TRBD1 (6 bases). The germline V gene encodes CDR1 KGHSH and CDR2 LQKENI. The V and J ends lost 3 bases and 0 bases respectively, with 9 bases between them. The CDR3 spans 14 residues. The CDR3 coding sequence is TGTGCCAGCTCACCTGACAGGAGCTCCTACGAGCAGTACTTC. It specifies CASSPDRSSYEQYF.

About this clone: Other DNA sequences in the sample encode the same CDR3. This chain joins TRBV28 and TRBJ2-7; possibly TRBD2 for D (6 bases). Trimming left V 7 bases short and J 5 bases short, with 21 bases between. From germline, CDR1 is MDHEN and CDR2 SYDVKM. This CDR3 comprises 15 residues. The CDR3, as DNA: TGTGCCAGCACTAAATCCGGGGGTGGGAACCACGAGCAGTACTTC. Protein: CASTKSGGGNHEQYF.

The chain carries TRBV5-4 and TRBJ2-7; 7 nucleotides agree with TRBD2. Germline V lookup: CDR1 SGHNT, CDR2 YYREEE (reference sequence). The J segment lost 6 bases and the V segment lost 0 bases, leaving 6 bases of the junction unmatched. This CDR3 is 14 amino acids long. DNA of the CDR3: TGTGCCAGCAGCTTGGAGTTGAGCGGGGTCGAGCAGTACTTC. The encoded protein is CASSLELSGVEQYF.

The chain recombines TRBV6-4 with TRBJ2-1; 7 positions agree with TRBD2. Germline V gives CDR1 MRHNA, CDR2 SNTAGT. This CDR3 contains 15 residues. After removal of 0 bases from V and 2 bases from J, the junction contained 1 base not matched to a gene. In DNA form, the CDR3 reads TGTGCCAGCAGTGACTCCGCGGGGGCCTACAATGAGCAGTTCTTC. Translating gives CASSDSAGAYNEQFF.

J is TRBJ2-4 and V is TRBV19, with D maybe TRBD2 (6 bases). Germline values: CDR1 LNHDA, CDR2 SQIVND (reference sequence). The V end lost 2 bases, the J end lost 0 bases, and 11 bases lay between the germline ends. The CDR3 is made up of 16 amino acids. In DNA form, the CDR3 reads TGTGCCAGTAGTATACCGCGGGGTCTAGCCAAAAACATTCAGTACTTC. Protein sequence: CASSIPRGLAKNIQYF.

This clone was picked up a small number of times. This chain uses TRBV10-3 with TRBJ2-1; TRBD2 aligns across 7 bases. The germline V gene has CDR1 ENHRY and CDR2 SYGVKD. This CDR3 has 15 amino acids. V gave up 3 bases and J gave up 4 bases; unmatched junction bases: 6. Written as DNA, the CDR3 is TGTGCCATCAGTGATCGGGAGGAGGGATACAATGAGCAGTTCTTC. Protein product: CAISDREEGYNEQFF.

The rearrangement joins TRBV7-9 to TRBJ2-7; weak D call: TRBD2 (5 bases). Germline V gives CDR1 SEHNR, CDR2 FQNEAQ (reference sequence). Trimming took 5 bases from V and 4 from J, leaving 24 bases between them. This CDR3 contains 17 residues. The CDR3 loop reads CASSPEVSAPSRYEQYF. In DNA form, the CDR3 reads TGTGCCAGCAGCCCGGAGGTCTCGGCGCCCTCACGTTACGAGCAGTACTTC.

The chain is built from TRBV5-1 and TRBJ2-5, with 10 bases identical to TRBD2. The CDR3 loop spans 16 amino acids. Germline CDR1 reads SGHRS; CDR2 reads YFSETQ. J lost 1 base, V lost 2 bases, and 5 bases had no gene match. CDR3 in amino acids: CASSFVASGGQETQYF. Here the CDR3 DNA reads TGCGCCAGCAGCTTTGTGGCTAGCGGGGGCCAAGAGACCCAGTACTTC.

This chain joins TRBV29-1 and TRBJ2-3; TRBD1 or TRBD2 may be the D gene (5 bases each). The CDR3 totals 11 residues. The germline V gene has CDR1 SQVTM and CDR2 ANQGSEA. V lost 3 bases to trimming and J lost 4 bases, with 5 bases between them. CDR3 in amino acids: CSVEGADTQYF. CDR3 DNA sequence: TGCAGCGTTGAGGGGGCAGATACGCAGTATTTT.

In this sample, this clone turned up a few times. The CDR3 sequence: CASSLAGGWNEQFF. Written as DNA, the CDR3 is TGTGCCAGCAGCTTAGCGGGAGGATGGAATGAGCAGTTCTTC. V gene TRBV7-9 combines with J gene TRBJ2-1; D is possibly TRBD2 (6 bases). Trimming pared 0 bases from V and 7 bases from J, leaving 10 bases between. CDR1 and CDR2 (germline): SEHNR, FQNEAQ (reference sequence). This CDR3 comprises 14 residues.

The V and J genes are TRBV2 and TRBJ2-7; no firm D call. The germline V gene encodes CDR1 SNHLY and CDR2 FYNNEI. Trimming shortened V by 4 bases and J by 0 bases, and 7 bases separated the two germline ends. CDR3 size: 13 residues. Here the CDR3 reads CASSGVSSYEQYF. The CDR3 bases are TGTGCCAGCAGTGGGGTTTCCTCCTACGAGCAGTACTTC.

The gene calls are TRBV11-1 and TRBJ2-2; 9 bases match TRBD2. The junction had 7 bases not matched to a gene; V was cut back by 5 bases and J by 3 bases. The length of the CDR3 is 16 residues. CDR1 and CDR2 from the germline V gene are SGHAT and FQDESV (reference sequence). CDR3 nucleotide sequence: TGTGCCAGCAGCACCGGGACTAGCAGATACACCGGGGAGCTGTTTTTT. Protein: CASSTGTSRYTGELFF.